This T cell receptor beta chain appears in the sequencing data of a study of T cell repertoires in cytomegalovirus infection. Study summary: Both a matching HLA type and CMV infection were indicated by public TCR beta signatures.

Trimming took off 2 bases at V and 6 bases at J, with 12 bases between the two ends. The length of the CDR3 is 14 residues. In germline, CDR1 is SGHTA, CDR2 FQGTGA. MiXCR was run by TCRdb on the reads, yielding one entry per CDR3 protein. The sample lists approximately 490,000 distinct CDR3 sequences; over 9% were seen once. The chain is built from TRBV7-3 and TRBJ2-3, with no clear D. This receptor was taken from a human donor in good health (CMV status not recorded). Some clones in this sample may be carry-over from other donors' samples. Source material: PBMCs. Here the CDR3 reads CASSLGIGADTQYF. As DNA, the CDR3 is TGTGCCAGCAGCTTAGGGATAGGTGCCGATACGCAGTATTTT.